Listed here is a single TCR beta chain. Its cognate antigen is unknown. This sample is drawn from a study of a mutant IDH1 vaccine in newly diagnosed glioma. Whole-study context: Vaccinations, eight in total, occurred in weeks 1, 3, 5, 7, 11, 15, 19, 23. The initiation of vaccination occurred 4-6 weeks after radiotherapy alone, or with temozolomide cycles.

Here immunoSEQ multiplex PCR was the method, and the copy in TCRdb shows in-frame clones only, minus some. The sample carries approximately 40,000 clones, about four fifths recorded once. CDR1 is SGHRS, CDR2 YFSETQ, per germline. The CDR3 loop spans 17 amino acids. The V segment lost 1 base and the J segment 2 bases; nucleotides outside the gene matches: 11. Time point of the sample: week 5, during vaccination. The vaccine gave 300 ug of a 20-mer mutant IDH1 peptide subcutaneously per dose. New WHO grade 3 or 4 astrocytomas that were IDH1-mutant and ATRX-lost occurred in the donors. This chain joins TRBV5-1 and TRBJ2-5, with 7 bases aligning to TRBD2. The TCR comes from a man aged 35 to 55 with glioma. Here the sequenced sample was PBMCs, taken from a glioma patient whose treatment included an IDH1 peptide vaccine. The CDR3 reads CASSLSPSGIRQETQYF. The CDR3 nucleotides read TGCGCCAGCAGCTTGTCCCCTAGCGGCATACGACAAGAGACCCAGTACTTC.